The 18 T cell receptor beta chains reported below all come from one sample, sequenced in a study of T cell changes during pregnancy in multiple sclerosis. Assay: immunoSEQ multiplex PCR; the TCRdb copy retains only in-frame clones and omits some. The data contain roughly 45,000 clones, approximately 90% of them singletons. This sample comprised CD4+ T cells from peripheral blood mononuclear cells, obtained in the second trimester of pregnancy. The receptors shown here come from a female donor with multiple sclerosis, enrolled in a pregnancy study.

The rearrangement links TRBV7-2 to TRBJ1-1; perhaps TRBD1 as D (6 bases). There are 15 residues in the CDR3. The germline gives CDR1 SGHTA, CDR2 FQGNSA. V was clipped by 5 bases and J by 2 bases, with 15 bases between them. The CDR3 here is CASSPRGGRNTEAFF. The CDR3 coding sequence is TGTGCCAGCAGCCCCCGCGGGGGGCGAAACACTGAAGCTTTCTTT.

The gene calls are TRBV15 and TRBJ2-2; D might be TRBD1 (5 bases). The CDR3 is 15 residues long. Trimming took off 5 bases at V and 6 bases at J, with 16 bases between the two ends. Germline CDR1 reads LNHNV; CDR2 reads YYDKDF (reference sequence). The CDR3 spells CATSAPLWTSGELFF. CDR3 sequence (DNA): TGTGCCACCAGCGCCCCGCTTTGGACATCCGGGGAGCTGTTTTTT.

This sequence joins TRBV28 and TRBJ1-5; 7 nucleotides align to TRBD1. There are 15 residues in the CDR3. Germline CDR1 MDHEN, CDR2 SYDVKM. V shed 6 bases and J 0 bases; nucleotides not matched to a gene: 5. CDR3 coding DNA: TGTGCCAGCAGGGGACAGATGGGTAGCAATCAGCCCCAGCATTTT. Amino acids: CASRGQMGSNQPQHF.

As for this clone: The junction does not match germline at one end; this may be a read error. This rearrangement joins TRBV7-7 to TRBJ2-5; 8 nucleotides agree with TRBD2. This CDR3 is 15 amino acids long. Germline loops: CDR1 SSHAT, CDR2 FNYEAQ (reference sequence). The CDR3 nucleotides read TGTGCTAGCAGCTTCGGAAGCGGGAGTCGGGAGACCCAGTACTTC. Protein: CASSFGSGSRETQYF.

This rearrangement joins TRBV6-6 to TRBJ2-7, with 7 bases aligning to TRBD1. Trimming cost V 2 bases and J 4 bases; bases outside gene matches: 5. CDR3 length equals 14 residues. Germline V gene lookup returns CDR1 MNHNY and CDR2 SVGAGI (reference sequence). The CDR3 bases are TGTGCCAGCAGTTACAGGGACAGCAGTTACGAGCAGTACTTC. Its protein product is CASSYRDSSYEQYF.

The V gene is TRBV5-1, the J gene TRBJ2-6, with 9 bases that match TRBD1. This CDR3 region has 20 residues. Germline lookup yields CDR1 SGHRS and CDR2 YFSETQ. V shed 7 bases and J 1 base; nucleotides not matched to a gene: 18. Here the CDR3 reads CASGSPGQGDSGSGANVLTF. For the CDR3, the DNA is TGCGCCAGCGGTTCCCCGGGACAGGGCGATTCAGGGTCTGGGGCCAACGTCCTGACTTTC.

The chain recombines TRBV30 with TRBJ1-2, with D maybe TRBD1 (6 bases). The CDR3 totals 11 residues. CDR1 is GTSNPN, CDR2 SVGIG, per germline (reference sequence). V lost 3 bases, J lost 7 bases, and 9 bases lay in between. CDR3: CAWRGGRGYTF. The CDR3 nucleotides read TGTGCCTGGAGAGGGGGACGTGGCTACACCTTC.

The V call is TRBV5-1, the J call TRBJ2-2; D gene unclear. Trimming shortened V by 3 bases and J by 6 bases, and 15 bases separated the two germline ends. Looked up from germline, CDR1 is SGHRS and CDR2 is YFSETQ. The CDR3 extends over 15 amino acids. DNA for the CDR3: TGCGCCAGCAGCTCGGTAATCGGGTCTGCCGGGGAGCTGTTTTTT. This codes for CASSSVIGSAGELFF.

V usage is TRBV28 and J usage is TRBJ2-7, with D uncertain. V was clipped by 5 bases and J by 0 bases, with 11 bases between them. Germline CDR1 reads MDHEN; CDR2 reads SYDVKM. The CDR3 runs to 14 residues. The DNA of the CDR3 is TGTGCCAGCAGTCCAAGCAGGAACTCCTACGAGCAGTACTTC. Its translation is CASSPSRNSYEQYF.

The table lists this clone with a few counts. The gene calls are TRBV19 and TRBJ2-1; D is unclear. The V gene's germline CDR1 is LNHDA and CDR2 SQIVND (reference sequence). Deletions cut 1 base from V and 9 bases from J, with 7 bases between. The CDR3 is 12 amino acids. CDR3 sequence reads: CASSIGYREQFF. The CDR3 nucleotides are TGTGCCAGTAGTATAGGCTATCGTGAGCAGTTCTTC. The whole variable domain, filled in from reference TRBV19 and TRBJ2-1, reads DGGITQSPKYLFRKEGQNVTLSCEQNLNHDAMYWYRQDPGQGLRLIYYSQIVNDFQKGDIAEGYSVSREKKESFPLTVTSAQKNPTAFYLCASSIGYREQFFGPGTRLTVL.

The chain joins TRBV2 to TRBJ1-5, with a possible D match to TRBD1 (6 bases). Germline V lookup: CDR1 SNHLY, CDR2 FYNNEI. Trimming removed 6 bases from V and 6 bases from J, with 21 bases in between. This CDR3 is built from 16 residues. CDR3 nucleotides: TGTGCCAGCAGCGCCACAGGGTCTAGATCTATTCAGCCCCAGCATTTT. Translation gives CASSATGSRSIQPQHF.

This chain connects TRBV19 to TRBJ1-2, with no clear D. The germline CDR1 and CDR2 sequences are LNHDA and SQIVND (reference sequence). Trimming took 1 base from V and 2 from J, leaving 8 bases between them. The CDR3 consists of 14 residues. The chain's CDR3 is CASSIVGGNYGYTF. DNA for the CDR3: TGTGCCAGTAGTATAGTAGGAGGGAACTATGGCTACACCTTC.

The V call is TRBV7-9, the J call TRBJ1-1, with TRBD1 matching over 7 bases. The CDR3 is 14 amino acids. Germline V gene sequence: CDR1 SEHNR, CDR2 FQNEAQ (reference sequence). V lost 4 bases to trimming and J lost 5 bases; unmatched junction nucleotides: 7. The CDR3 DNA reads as TGTGCCAGCAGCTCGACAGGGCGTACAACTGAAGCTTTCTTT. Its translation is CASSSTGRTTEAFF.

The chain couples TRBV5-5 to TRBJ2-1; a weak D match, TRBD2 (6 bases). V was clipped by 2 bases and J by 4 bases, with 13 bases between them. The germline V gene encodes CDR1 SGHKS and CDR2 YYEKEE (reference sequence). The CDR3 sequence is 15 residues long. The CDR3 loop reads CASSFGGVTYNEQFF. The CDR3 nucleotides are TGTGCCAGCAGCTTTGGCGGGGTGACATACAATGAGCAGTTCTTC.

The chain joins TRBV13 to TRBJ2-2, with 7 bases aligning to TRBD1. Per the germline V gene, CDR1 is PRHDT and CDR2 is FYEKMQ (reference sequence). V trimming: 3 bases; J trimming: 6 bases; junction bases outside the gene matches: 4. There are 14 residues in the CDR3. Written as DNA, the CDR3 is TGTGCCAGCAGCTTTAGACAGGGCTCCGGGGAGCTGTTTTTT. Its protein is CASSFRQGSGELFF.

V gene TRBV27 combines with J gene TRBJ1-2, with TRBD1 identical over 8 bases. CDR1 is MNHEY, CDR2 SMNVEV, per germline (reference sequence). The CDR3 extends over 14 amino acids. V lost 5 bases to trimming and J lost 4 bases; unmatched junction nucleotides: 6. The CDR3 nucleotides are TGTGCCAGCAGTAGGACAGGGACGGGCTATGGCTACACCTTC. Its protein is CASSRTGTGYGYTF.

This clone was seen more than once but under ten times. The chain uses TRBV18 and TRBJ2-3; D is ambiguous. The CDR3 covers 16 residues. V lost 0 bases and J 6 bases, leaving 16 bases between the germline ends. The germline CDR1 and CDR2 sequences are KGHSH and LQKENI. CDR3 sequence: CASSPPVKRFSDTQYF. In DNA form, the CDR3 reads TGTGCCAGCTCACCACCGGTTAAGAGGTTTAGTGATACGCAGTATTTT.

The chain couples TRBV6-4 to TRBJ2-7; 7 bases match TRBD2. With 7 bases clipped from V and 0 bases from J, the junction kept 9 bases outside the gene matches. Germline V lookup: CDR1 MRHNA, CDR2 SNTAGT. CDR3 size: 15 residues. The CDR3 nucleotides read TGTGCCAGCACCCCGGCTAGCGGAGCCTCCTACGAGCAGTACTTC. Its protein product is CASTPASGASYEQYF.